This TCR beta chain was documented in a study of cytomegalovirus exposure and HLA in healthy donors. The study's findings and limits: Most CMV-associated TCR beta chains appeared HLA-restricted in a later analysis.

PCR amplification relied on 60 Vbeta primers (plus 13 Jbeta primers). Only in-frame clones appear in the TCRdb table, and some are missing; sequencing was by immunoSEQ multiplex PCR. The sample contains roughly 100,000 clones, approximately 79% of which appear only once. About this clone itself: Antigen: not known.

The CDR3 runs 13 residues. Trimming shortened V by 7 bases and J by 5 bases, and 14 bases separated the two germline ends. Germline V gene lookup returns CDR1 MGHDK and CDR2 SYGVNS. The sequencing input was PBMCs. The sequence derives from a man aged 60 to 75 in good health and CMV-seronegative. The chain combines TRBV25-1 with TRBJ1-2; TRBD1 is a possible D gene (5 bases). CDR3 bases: TGTGCCAGCAACGTAGGGGAGGGGTATGGCTACACCTTC. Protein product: CASNVGEGYGYTF.